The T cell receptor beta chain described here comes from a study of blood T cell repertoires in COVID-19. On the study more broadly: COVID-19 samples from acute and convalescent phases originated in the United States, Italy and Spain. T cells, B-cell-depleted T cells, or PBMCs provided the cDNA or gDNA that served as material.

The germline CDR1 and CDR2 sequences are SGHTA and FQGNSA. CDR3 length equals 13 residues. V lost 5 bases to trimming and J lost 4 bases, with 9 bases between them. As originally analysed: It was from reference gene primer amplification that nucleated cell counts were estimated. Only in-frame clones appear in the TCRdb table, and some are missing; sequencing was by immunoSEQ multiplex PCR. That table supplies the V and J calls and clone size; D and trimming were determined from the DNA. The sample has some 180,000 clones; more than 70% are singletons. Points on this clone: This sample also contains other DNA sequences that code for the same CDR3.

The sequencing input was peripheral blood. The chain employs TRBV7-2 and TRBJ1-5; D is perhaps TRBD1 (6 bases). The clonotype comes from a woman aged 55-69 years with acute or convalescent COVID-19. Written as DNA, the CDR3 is TGTGCCAGCAGCCTTGGACAGAATCAGCCCCAGCATTTT. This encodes CASSLGQNQPQHF. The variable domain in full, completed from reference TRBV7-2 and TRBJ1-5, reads GAGVSQSPSNKVTEKGKDVELRCDPISGHTALYWYRQSLGQGLEFLIYFQGNSAPDKSGLPSDRFSAERTGGSVSTLTIQRTQQEDSAVYLCASSLGQNQPQHFGDGTRLSIL.